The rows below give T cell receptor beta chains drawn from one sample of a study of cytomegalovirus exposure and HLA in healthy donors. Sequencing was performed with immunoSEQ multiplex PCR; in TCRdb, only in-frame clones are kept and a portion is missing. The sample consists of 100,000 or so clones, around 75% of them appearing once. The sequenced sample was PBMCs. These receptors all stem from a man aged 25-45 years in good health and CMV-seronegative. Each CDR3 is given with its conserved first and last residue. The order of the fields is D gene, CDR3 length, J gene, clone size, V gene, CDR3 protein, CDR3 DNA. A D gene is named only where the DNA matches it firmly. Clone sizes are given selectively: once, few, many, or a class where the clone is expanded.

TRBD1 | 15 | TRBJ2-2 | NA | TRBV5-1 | CASSITGDNTGELFF | TGCGCCAGCAGCATAACAGGGGACAACACCGGGGAGCTGTTTTTT
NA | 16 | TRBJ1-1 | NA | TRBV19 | CASSDISGRMNTEAFF | TGTGCCAGTAGTGACATATCTGGTCGGATGAACACTGAAGCTTTCTTT
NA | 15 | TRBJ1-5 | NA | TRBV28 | CASSLIGGKYQPQHF | TGTGCCAGCAGTTTAATTGGGGGGAAATATCAGCCCCAGCATTTT
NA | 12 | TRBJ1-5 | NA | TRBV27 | CASSGEGQPQHF | TGTGCCAGCAGTGGAGAGGGCCAGCCCCAGCATTTT
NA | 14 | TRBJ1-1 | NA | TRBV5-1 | CASSLRQANTEAFF | TGCGCCAGCAGCTTAAGACAGGCGAACACTGAAGCTTTCTTT
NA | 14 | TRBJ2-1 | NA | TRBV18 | CASSPAGLRKEQFF | TGTGCCAGCTCACCAGCCGGACTTAGGAAAGAGCAGTTCTTC
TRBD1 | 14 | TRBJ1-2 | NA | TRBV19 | CASSTTGTGGGYTF | TGTGCCAGTAGTACAACCGGGACAGGGGGTGGCTACACCTTC
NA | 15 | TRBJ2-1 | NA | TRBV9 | CASSVVGGSYNEQFF | TGTGCCAGCAGCGTAGTGGGGGGCTCCTACAATGAGCAGTTCTTC
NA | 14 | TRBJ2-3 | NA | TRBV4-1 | CASRQQGGADTQYF | TGCGCCAGCAGACAGCAGGGGGGAGCAGATACGCAGTATTTT
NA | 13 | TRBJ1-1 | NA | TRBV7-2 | CASSLSGDSKAFF | TGTGCCAGCAGCTTAAGTGGTGACAGTAAGGCTTTCTTT
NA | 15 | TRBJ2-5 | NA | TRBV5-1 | CASSLAADRQETQYF | TGCGCCAGCAGCTTGGCAGCCGACAGACAAGAGACCCAGTACTTC
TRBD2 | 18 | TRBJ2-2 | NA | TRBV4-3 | CASSPGTSGRILPGELFF | TGCGCCAGCAGCCCGGGGACTAGCGGGAGAATTTTGCCCGGGGAGCTGTTTTTT
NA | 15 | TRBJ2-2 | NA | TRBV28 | CASSLGGANTGELFF | TGTGCCAGCAGCTTGGGCGGGGCGAACACCGGGGAGCTGTTTTTT
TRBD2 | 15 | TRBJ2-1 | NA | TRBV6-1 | CASSWGLAADNEQFF | TGTGCCAGCAGTTGGGGACTAGCGGCTGACAATGAGCAGTTCTTC
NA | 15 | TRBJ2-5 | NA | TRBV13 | CASSPLGQGGETQYF | TGTGCCAGCAGCCCCCTTGGACAGGGAGGGGAGACCCAGTACTTC
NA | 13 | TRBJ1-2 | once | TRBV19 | CASSMFREMGYTF | TGTGCCAGTAGTATGTTTCGGGAGATGGGCTACACCTTC
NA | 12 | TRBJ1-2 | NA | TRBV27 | CASSLAGDGYTF | TGTGCCAGCAGTTTGGCGGGGGATGGCTACACCTTC
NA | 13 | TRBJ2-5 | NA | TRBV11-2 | CASSLERGETQYF | TGTGCCAGCAGCTTAGAGAGGGGGGAGACCCAGTACTTC
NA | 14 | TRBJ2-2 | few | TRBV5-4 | CASSPVGLAGELFF | TGTGCCAGCAGCCCCGTTGGGCTCGCTGGGGAGCTGTTTTTT
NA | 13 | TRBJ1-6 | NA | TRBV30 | CAWEGVQNSPLHF | TGTGCCTGGGAGGGGGTACAGAATTCACCCCTCCACTTT
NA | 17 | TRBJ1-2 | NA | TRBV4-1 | CASSQPATRGTNYGYTF | TGCGCCAGCAGCCAGCCCGCTACAAGGGGGACTAACTATGGCTACACCTTC
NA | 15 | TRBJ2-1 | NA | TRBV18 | CASSPLSPTYNEQFF | TGTGCCAGCTCACCATTGAGTCCGACCTACAATGAGCAGTTCTTC
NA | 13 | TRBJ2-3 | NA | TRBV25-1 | CASSESGTDTRYF | TGTGCCAGCAGTGAATCAGGCACAGATACGCGGTATTTT
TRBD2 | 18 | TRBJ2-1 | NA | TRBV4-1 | CASSQATGGGVGRYEQFF | TGCGCCAGCAGCCAAGCCACAGGCGGGGGAGTTGGGCGGTATGAGCAGTTCTTC
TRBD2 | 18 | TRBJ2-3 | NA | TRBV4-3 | CASSQGAARGGTTDTQYF | TGCGCCAGCAGCCAAGGCGCGGCCCGCGGGGGAACCACAGATACGCAGTATTTT
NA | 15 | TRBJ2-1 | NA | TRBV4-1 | CASSLSGVLHNEQFF | TGCGCCAGCAGCCTCTCCGGGGTCCTCCACAATGAGCAGTTCTTC
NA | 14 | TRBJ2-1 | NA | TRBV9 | CASSPLRVSNEQFF | TGTGCCAGCAGCCCCCTACGGGTCTCCAATGAGCAGTTCTTC
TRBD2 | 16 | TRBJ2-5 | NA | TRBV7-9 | CASSEGTSGTQETQYF | TGTGCCAGCAGCGAAGGGACTAGCGGGACTCAAGAGACCCAGTACTTC
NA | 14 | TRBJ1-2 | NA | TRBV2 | CASSEGLITDGYTF | TGTGCCAGCAGTGAAGGACTTATAACGGATGGCTACACCTTC
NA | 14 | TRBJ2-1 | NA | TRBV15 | CATSRGQINNEQFF | TGTGCCACCAGCAGAGGACAGATCAACAATGAGCAGTTCTTC
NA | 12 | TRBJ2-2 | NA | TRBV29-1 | CSVLGATGELFF | TGCAGCGTGCTGGGGGCCACCGGGGAGCTGTTTTTT